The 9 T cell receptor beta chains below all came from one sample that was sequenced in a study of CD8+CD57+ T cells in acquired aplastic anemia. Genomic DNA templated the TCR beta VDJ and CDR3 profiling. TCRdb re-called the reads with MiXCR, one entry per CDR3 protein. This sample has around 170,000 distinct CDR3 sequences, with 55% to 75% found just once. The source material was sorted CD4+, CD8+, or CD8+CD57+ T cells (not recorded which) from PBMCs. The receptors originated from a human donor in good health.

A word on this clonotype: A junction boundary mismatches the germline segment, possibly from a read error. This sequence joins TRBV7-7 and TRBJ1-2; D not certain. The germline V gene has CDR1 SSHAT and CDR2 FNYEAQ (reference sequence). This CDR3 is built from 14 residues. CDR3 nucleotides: TGTGCTAGCAGCTCCCCGGAAAATAACTATGGCTACACCTTC. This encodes CASSSPENNYGYTF. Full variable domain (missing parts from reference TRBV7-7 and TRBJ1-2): GAGVSQSPRYKVTKRGQDVTLRCDPISSHATLYWYQQALGQGPEFLTYFNYEAQPDKSGLPSDRFSAERPEGSISTLTIQRTEQRDSAMYRCASSSPENNYGYTFGSGTRLTVV.

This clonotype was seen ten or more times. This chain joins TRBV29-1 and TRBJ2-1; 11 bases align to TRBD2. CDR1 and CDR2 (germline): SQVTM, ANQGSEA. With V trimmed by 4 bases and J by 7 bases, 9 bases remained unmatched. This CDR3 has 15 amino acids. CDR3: CSVGSGRARLNEQFF. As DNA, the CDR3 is TGCAGCGTTGGTAGCGGGAGGGCCCGTTTGAATGAGCAGTTCTTC.

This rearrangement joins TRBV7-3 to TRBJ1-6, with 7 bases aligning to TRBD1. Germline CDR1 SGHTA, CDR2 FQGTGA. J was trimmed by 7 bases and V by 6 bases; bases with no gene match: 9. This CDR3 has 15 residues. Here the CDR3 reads CASSPRDSSNSPLHF. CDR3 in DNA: TGTGCCAGCAGTCCCCGGGACAGCTCAAATTCACCCCTCCACTTT.

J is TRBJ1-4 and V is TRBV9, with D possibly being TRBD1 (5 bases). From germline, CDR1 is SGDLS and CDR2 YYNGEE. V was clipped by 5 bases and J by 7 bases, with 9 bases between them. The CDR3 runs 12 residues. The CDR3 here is CASSTTAEKLFF. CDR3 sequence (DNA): TGTGCCAGCAGTACGACAGCTGAAAAACTGTTTTTT.

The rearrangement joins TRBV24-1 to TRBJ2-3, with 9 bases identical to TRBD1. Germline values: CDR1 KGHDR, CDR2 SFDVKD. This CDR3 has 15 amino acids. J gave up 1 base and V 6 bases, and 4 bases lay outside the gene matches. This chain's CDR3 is CATSKDRGGTDTQYF. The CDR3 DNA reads TGTGCCACCAGTAAGGACAGGGGCGGCACAGATACGCAGTATTTT.

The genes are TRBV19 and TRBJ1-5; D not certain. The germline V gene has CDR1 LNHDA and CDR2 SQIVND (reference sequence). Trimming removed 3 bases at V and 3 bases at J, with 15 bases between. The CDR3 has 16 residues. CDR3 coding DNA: TGTGCCAGTAGTATCCAAACACGGGGAAACAATCAGCCCCAGCATTTT. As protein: CASSIQTRGNNQPQHF.

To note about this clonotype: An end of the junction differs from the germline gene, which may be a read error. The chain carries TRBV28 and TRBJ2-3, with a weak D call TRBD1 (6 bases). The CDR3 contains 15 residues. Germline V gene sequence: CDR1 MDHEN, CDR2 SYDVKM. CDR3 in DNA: TGTGCCGGCAGTTACCTACGGGACATCACAGATACGCAGTATTTT. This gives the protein CAGSYLRDITDTQYF.

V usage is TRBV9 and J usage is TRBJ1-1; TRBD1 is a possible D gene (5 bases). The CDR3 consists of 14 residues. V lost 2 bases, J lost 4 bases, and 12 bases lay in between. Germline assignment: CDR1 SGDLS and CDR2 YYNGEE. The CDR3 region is CASSVGAGPTEAFF. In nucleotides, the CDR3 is TGTGCCAGCAGCGTGGGAGCGGGACCCACTGAAGCTTTCTTT.

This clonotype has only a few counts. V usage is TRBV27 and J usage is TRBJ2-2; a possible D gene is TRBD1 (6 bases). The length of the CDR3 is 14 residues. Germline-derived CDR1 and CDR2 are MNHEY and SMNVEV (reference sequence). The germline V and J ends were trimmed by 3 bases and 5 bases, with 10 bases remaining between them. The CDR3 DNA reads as TGTGCCAGCAGTTTGTTGGACAGTACCGGGGAGCTGTTTTTT. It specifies CASSLLDSTGELFF.